This section outlines one TCR beta chain sequence together with its context. This record belongs to a study of control samples from healthy donors and cancer patients. Clones were sequenced by immunoSEQ multiplex PCR, and TCRdb holds only the in-frame ones, with some missing. The sample lists under 200,000 clones; 93% were seen once. V was pared by 4 bases and J by 2 bases, with 11 bases between. The CDR3 is 14 residues long. Germline loops: CDR1 SGHTA, CDR2 FQGNSA. Sequenced input: blood. The sequence was collected from a woman between 55 and 75 years old in good health. V and J are TRBV7-2 and TRBJ1-1; D uncertain. CDR3 residues: CASSSDGFNTEAFF. The DNA of the CDR3 is TGTGCCAGCAGCTCGGACGGATTTAACACTGAAGCTTTCTTT.